A single sample gave rise to the 9 T cell receptor beta chains below, sequenced in a study of identical twins (dated by TCRdb to about 2016). Libraries came from 5' RACE. The reads were generated on an Illumina HiSeq 2000. TCRdb reworked the public reads: Q25 trimming with fastp, MiXCR clone assembly, productive beta chains retained. Each entry is one CDR3 protein sequence, shown with its most common DNA and genes. The sample records a few hundred thousand distinct CDR3 sequences, under 20% of which are singletons. The ten largest make up about 12% of the sample. Sequencing used naive T cells sorted from blood. Explained via the paper, the cell subset or site label denotes: cells isolated with a human naive T-cell isolation kit. The receptor set was obtained from a man in his fifties or sixties in good health.

This clonotype was counted many times. The rearrangement uses TRBV9 and TRBJ2-7; 9 positions match TRBD2. The J segment lost 4 bases and the V segment lost 2 bases, leaving 4 bases of the junction unmatched. In germline, CDR1 is SGDLS, CDR2 YYNGEE. This CDR3 is built from 14 residues. The CDR3 region is CASSVGTSPYEQYF. The CDR3 nucleotides read TGTGCCAGCAGCGTTGGGACTAGCCCATACGAGCAGTACTTC.

This sequence joins TRBV19 and TRBJ1-5; D is ambiguous. The CDR3 is 14 residues long. The V end was cut by 5 bases, the J end by 0 bases, with 8 bases between. The germline V gene encodes CDR1 LNHDA and CDR2 SQIVND (reference sequence). The CDR3 bases are TGTGCCAGTAGTCACCCGTATAGCAATCAGCCCCAGCATTTT. Amino acid sequence: CASSHPYSNQPQHF.

This clonotype was counted between two and nine times. The V gene is TRBV12-3 or TRBV12-4, the J gene TRBJ2-1; D is perhaps TRBD1 or TRBD2 (5 bases each). This CDR3 has 12 residues. V was cut by 11 bases and J by 9 bases, with 17 bases left in between. CDR3 DNA sequence: TGTGCCTCAAGAGGGGCTCCCATTGAGCAGTTCTTC. As protein: CASRGAPIEQFF.

The chain carries TRBV6-2 or TRBV6-3 and TRBJ1-2, with TRBD1 matching 10 bases. The trim removed 5 bases at V and 1 base at J, leaving 7 bases unmatched. CDR1 MNHEY and CDR2 SVGEGT come from the germline V gene. The CDR3 extends over 16 amino acids. CDR3 bases: TGTGCCAGCAGTCGATCCGGGACAGGGGTTAACTATGGCTACACCTTC. Its protein is CASSRSGTGVNYGYTF.

This clonotype came up many times. This sequence joins TRBV7-2 and TRBJ2-4; D is uncertain. The CDR3 is 16 amino acids. The V gene's germline CDR1 is SGHTA and CDR2 FQGNSA. V was pared by 4 bases and J by 4 bases, with 17 bases between. The CDR3 coding sequence is TGTGCCAGCAGCTCCCACGATGGCCTAACAAAAAACATTCAGTACTTC. Its protein is CASSSHDGLTKNIQYF.

Only a few counts were recorded for this clonotype. This rearrangement joins TRBV9 to TRBJ2-7, with a possible D match to TRBD2 (6 bases). The germline V and J ends were trimmed by 4 bases and 3 bases, with 14 bases remaining between them. The length of the CDR3 is 14 residues. Germline assignment: CDR1 SGDLS and CDR2 YYNGEE. This chain's CDR3 is CASSPEGGVYEQYF. CDR3 in DNA: TGTGCCAGCAGCCCCGAGGGCGGGGTCTACGAGCAGTACTTC.

A few counts support this clonotype. The chain recombines TRBV28 with TRBJ1-6; 7 bases align to TRBD1. With V trimmed by 5 bases and J by 10 bases, 11 bases remained unmatched. In germline, CDR1 is MDHEN, CDR2 SYDVKM. This CDR3 region has 15 residues. The CDR3 sequence is CASSPYRDSPSPLHF. CDR3 nucleotide sequence: TGTGCCAGCAGTCCTTACCGGGACAGCCCCTCACCCCTCCACTTT.

V usage is TRBV4-3 and J usage is TRBJ1-3; D is ambiguous. V lost 0 bases to trimming and J lost 4 bases, with 16 bases between them. Germline V CDR1 and CDR2: LGHNA, YSLEER. CDR3 length: 17 amino acids. The CDR3 nucleotides are TGCGCCAGCAGCCAAGATCTGCGGGCCGGCCCGGGAAACACCATATATTTT. Translated: CASSQDLRAGPGNTIYF.

J is TRBJ2-7 and V is TRBV20-1; perhaps TRBD2 as D (5 bases). CDR1 and CDR2 from the germline V gene are DFQATT and SNEGSKA (reference sequence). This CDR3 contains 11 residues. Trimming stripped 7 bases from V and 3 bases from J, with 10 bases between. The CDR3 protein is CSGRAHYEQYF. The CDR3 DNA is TGCAGTGGGCGGGCTCACTACGAGCAGTACTTC.